The sequence of this T cell receptor beta chain was determined in a study of cytomegalovirus exposure and HLA in healthy donors. As for the donors, each was a healthy bone marrow donor. CDR3 length equals 15 residues. Study-wide results and caveats: Among CMV-associated TCR beta chains, most appeared HLA-restricted in a later analysis.

Regarding this clone: Its antigen is unidentified.

PCR amplification relied on 60 Vbeta primers (plus 13 Jbeta primers). This table comes from immunoSEQ multiplex PCR, and its TCRdb copy is limited to in-frame clones, with some not included. Of more than 150,000 clones listed, about four fifths were seen once; the top ten hold about 1.9%. Specimen: PBMCs. This TCR was sampled from a woman younger than 45 in good health and CMV-seronegative. The chain carries TRBV21-1 and TRBJ1-5. TRBV21-1 is given as a pseudogene. This CDR3 reads CASSKEGGSNQPQHF. Written as DNA, the CDR3 is TGTGCCAGCAGCAAAGAAGGAGGGAGCAATCAGCCCCAGCATTTT.